This is a list of T cell receptor beta chains from one sample in a study of blood T cell repertoires in COVID-19. Measured with immunoSEQ multiplex PCR; TCRdb has only the in-frame clones, and not every one. There are about 330,000 clones in the sample; over 75% occur only once, and over 4% lies in the top ten. Material for sequencing was PBMCs or T cells enriched from blood (not recorded which). These receptor sequences come from a woman in her 30s who had recovered from COVID-19. CDR3s include the opening cysteine and the closing phenylalanine or tryptophan.

j_gene: TRBJ2-2
v_gene: TRBV5-1
CDR3aa: CASTFSGDTGELFF

j_gene: TRBJ1-3
v_gene: TRBV19
CDR3aa: CASTTGTSGNTIYF

j_gene: TRBJ1-4
v_gene: TRBV2
CDR3aa: CASSIFRTADATNEKLFF

j_gene: TRBJ2-5
v_gene: TRBV3-1/TRBV3-2
CDR3aa: CASSQDLLAGGYETQYF

j_gene: TRBJ2-1
v_gene: TRBV27
CDR3aa: CASSFGAAYNEQFF

j_gene: TRBJ2-2
v_gene: TRBV11-3
CDR3aa: CASSRSSTGELFF

j_gene: TRBJ1-6
v_gene: TRBV3-1/TRBV3-2
CDR3aa: CASSQDPTGSSPLHF

j_gene: TRBJ1-5
v_gene: TRBV12-3/TRBV12-4
CDR3aa: CASSLHGDQPQHF

j_gene: TRBJ2-2
v_gene: TRBV7-9
CDR3aa: CASSTWTSGDRELFF

j_gene: TRBJ1-6
v_gene: TRBV7-2
CDR3aa: CASSLGPRGNSPLHF

j_gene: TRBJ2-5
v_gene: TRBV4-3
CDR3aa: CASSQDHSPIETQYF

j_gene: TRBJ2-7
v_gene: TRBV10-3
CDR3aa: CAISEGDSNSYEQYF

j_gene: TRBJ1-4
v_gene: TRBV2
CDR3aa: CASSERTGGYEKLFF

j_gene: TRBJ1-1
v_gene: TRBV30
CDR3aa: CAWSFSVRGVTEAFF

j_gene: TRBJ1-5
v_gene: TRBV18
CDR3aa: CASSRDRGKGQPQHF

j_gene: TRBJ1-1
v_gene: TRBV28
CDR3aa: CASTEPSGRGTEAFF

j_gene: TRBJ2-2
v_gene: TRBV5-1
CDR3aa: CASSPLGAQGVAGELFF

j_gene: TRBJ1-6
v_gene: TRBV3-1/TRBV3-2
CDR3aa: CASSHGQGVYSPLHF

j_gene: TRBJ2-3
v_gene: TRBV11-3
CDR3aa: CASSLGLAGGFSTDTQYF

j_gene: TRBJ1-2
v_gene: TRBV11-2
CDR3aa: CASSPSGGNGYTF

j_gene: TRBJ1-2
v_gene: TRBV2
CDR3aa: CASFQALANYGYTF

j_gene: TRBJ2-7
v_gene: TRBV9
CDR3aa: CASSVGQGIYEQYF

j_gene: TRBJ2-7
v_gene: TRBV19
CDR3aa: CASSDRTTYEQYF

j_gene: TRBJ2-7
v_gene: TRBV11-3
CDR3aa: CASSLGQGGEQYF

j_gene: TRBJ1-1
v_gene: TRBV5-1
CDR3aa: CASSLEGPADEAFF

j_gene: TRBJ1-2
v_gene: TRBV6-2/TRBV6-3
CDR3aa: CASSYLPSGEGAYPVLYGYTF

j_gene: TRBJ1-5
v_gene: TRBV7-6
CDR3aa: CASSSGGSGPFNQPQHF

j_gene: TRBJ1-1
v_gene: TRBV6-5
CDR3aa: CASSYSSAGGTEAFF

j_gene: TRBJ1-3
v_gene: TRBV4-1
CDR3aa: CASSQGQGNSGNTIYF